A selection of T cell receptor beta chains follows, all from one sample in a study of cytomegalovirus exposure and HLA in healthy donors. Some clones are missing from TCRdb's copy, which holds only in-frame ones; the method was immunoSEQ multiplex PCR. The repertoire has about 190,000 clones, roughly three quarters of them found once; the top ten carry 1.6%. The sequencing sample was made of PBMCs. The receptors originated from a woman aged 18-29 years in good health and CMV-seronegative. The CDR3 runs from the conserved cysteine through the conserved F or W. D genes are given only for firm matches. The size entry is marked missing in some rows and otherwise reads once, few, many or a size class.

D gene	V gene	clone size	J gene	CDR3 protein	CDR3 DNA
-	TRBV6-5	-	TRBJ1-4	CASSSGGLGEKLFF	TGTGCCAGCAGCTCCGGGGGTCTCGGTGAAAAACTGTTTTTT
TRBD1	TRBV5-1	once	TRBJ1-2	CASSLAELWTGSETGYTF	TGCGCCAGCAGCTTGGCAGAGTTGTGGACAGGGTCCGAAACTGGCTACACCTTC
-	TRBV7-2	-	TRBJ1-5	CASSLTSGSNQPQHF	TGTGCCAGCAGCTTGACGAGCGGGAGCAATCAGCCCCAGCATTTT
TRBD2	TRBV2	-	TRBJ2-7	CASSEPWASGNSYEQYF	TGTGCCAGCAGTGAGCCCTGGGCTAGCGGGAACTCCTACGAGCAGTACTTC
TRBD2	TRBV10-3	-	TRBJ2-3	CAISLTSGGVTDTQYF	TGTGCCATCAGTCTGACTAGCGGGGGGGTAACAGATACGCAGTATTTT
TRBD1	TRBV27	-	TRBJ1-5	CASRQGRQPQHF	TGTGCCAGCAGACAGGGGCGGCAGCCCCAGCATTTT
-	TRBV6-4	-	TRBJ2-2	CASSEQPNTGELFF	TGTGCCAGCAGTGAACAGCCGAACACCGGGGAGCTGTTTTTT
-	TRBV4-1	-	TRBJ2-7	CASSQDARVAYEQYF	TGCGCCAGCAGCCAAGATGCGCGGGTCGCCTACGAGCAGTACTTC
-	TRBV28	-	TRBJ1-3	CASSPPGGNTIYF	TGTGCCAGCAGCCCCCCAGGAGGAAACACCATATATTTT
-	TRBV29-1	-	TRBJ1-1	CSVVGGHENTEAFF	TGCAGCGTTGTGGGAGGGCACGAGAACACTGAAGCTTTCTTT
TRBD2	TRBV5-1	-	TRBJ2-3	CASSLEAGGADTQYF	TGCGCCAGCAGCTTGGAAGCGGGAGGGGCAGATACGCAGTATTTT
TRBD2	TRBV7-3	-	TRBJ2-7	CASSFPFPLRTSGSSYEQYF	TGTGCCAGCAGCTTCCCTTTCCCTTTAAGGACTAGCGGGAGCTCCTACGAGCAGTACTTC
TRBD1	TRBV29-1	-	TRBJ1-4	CSAGDRANEKLFF	TGCAGCGCGGGAGACAGGGCAAATGAAAAACTGTTTTTT
TRBD2	TRBV11-1	-	TRBJ2-1	CASRLAGEVNEQFF	TGTGCCAGCAGGTTAGCGGGAGAAGTCAATGAGCAGTTCTTC
-	TRBV7-9	-	TRBJ2-5	CASSFGQGKQETQYF	TGTGCCAGCAGCTTTGGTCAGGGAAAACAAGAGACCCAGTACTTC
-	TRBV19	once	TRBJ1-5	CASSPLGQPNQPQHF	TGTGCCAGTAGTCCTCTCGGACAGCCCAATCAGCCCCAGCATTTT